This T cell receptor (beta chain) was retrieved from a study of Graves' ophthalmopathy and Graves' hyperthyroidism. Notes on the study in general: Most clonotypes expanded in thyroid above 0.001 frequency were present in blood too.

Points on this clonotype: Its antigen remains unidentified.

Moderate-to-severe activity, CAS ≥3, NOSPECS ≥4 and a duration under 3 months were seen in donors with ophthalmopathy. Orbital computed tomography, together with clinical symptoms, serum thyroxine, TRAb and thyroid ultrasound, was used for diagnosis. Fresh peripheral blood, 10 ml, was the PBMC source. The study amplified TCR beta CDR3 regions using RNA transcripts. First-round RT-PCR relied on HTBI primers, and a second-round multiplex PCR came next. A single record per CDR3 protein comes from TCRdb applying MiXCR to the multiplex PCR reads. The repertoire holds 600,000 to 950,000 distinct CDR3 sequences, with roughly 41% as singletons. This TCR was sampled from an adult man with Graves' ophthalmopathy. The sample taken for sequencing was peripheral blood.

CDR3 region: CASSSSFSGKYQETQYF. The CDR3 DNA is TGTGCCAGCAGCTCCTCCTTCAGCGGGAAATACCAAGAGACCCAGTACTTC. The chain uses TRBV11-1 and TRBJ2-5; TRBD2 matches at 7 bases. The germline gives CDR1 SGHAT, CDR2 FQDESV (reference sequence). Trimming removed 4 bases from V and 0 bases from J; junction bases left unmatched: 11. CDR3 length equals 17 residues. The full variable domain, completed using reference TRBV11-1 and TRBJ2-5, is EAEVAQSPRYKITEKSQAVAFWCDPISGHATLYWYRQILGQGPELLVQFQDESVVDDSQLPKDRFSAERLKGVDSTLKIQPAELGDSAMYLCASSSSFSGKYQETQYFGPGTRLLVL.